This T cell receptor (beta chain) was sequenced in a study of blood T cell repertoires in COVID-19. About the study: Spain, Italy and the United States supplied samples that represented acute and convalescent COVID-19. PBMCs, B-cell-depleted T cells, or T cells provided the cDNA or gDNA that made up the material.

Seattle patients were enrolled during active infection and followed longitudinally. Only in-frame clones appear in the TCRdb table, and some are missing; sequencing was by immunoSEQ multiplex PCR. The sample records 95,000 to 120,000 clones, approximately 85% being singletons. This TCR was recovered from a woman in her sixties with COVID-19, enrolled during active disease. The sample was peripheral blood.

CDR3 in amino acids: CASSPKSTGNYEQYF. CDR3 DNA sequence: TGTGCCAGCAGCCCAAAATCGACAGGGAACTACGAGCAGTACTTC. V usage is TRBV5-4 and J usage is TRBJ2-7; 7 nucleotides agree with TRBD1. In germline, CDR1 is SGHNT, CDR2 YYREEE (reference sequence). With V trimmed by 4 bases and J by 3 bases, 10 bases remained unmatched. CDR3 length: 15 residues.